Below are 10 T cell receptor beta chains sequenced from a single sample in a study of shared clonotypes between healthy human individuals. The assay was immunoSEQ multiplex PCR, and TCRdb's table has in-frame clones only and misses some. This sample has approximately 1,500,000 clones, with 95% to 99% found just once. Sequenced input: naive CD4+ T cells sorted from blood. Subset: CD45RA+ positively selected. The origin of the receptors is a man aged 25-45 years in good health.

This sequence joins TRBV27 and TRBJ2-7; D unclear. CDR3 size: 17 residues. The germline CDR1 and CDR2 sequences are MNHEY and SMNVEV (reference sequence). V was pared by 5 bases and J by 3 bases, with 23 bases between. The CDR3 DNA reads TGTGCCAGCAGTCTGTCGCCATCTAGTCCAATGTTCTACGAGCAGTACTTC. Translated: CASSLSPSSPMFYEQYF.

The chain employs TRBV5-1 and TRBJ2-3, with D possibly being TRBD2 (5 bases). Trimming removed 7 bases from V and 2 bases from J, with 20 bases in between. CDR1 SGHRS and CDR2 YFSETQ come from the germline V gene. This CDR3 comprises 16 residues. The CDR3 loop is CASQPGLRPITDTQYF. The CDR3 DNA follows: TGCGCCAGCCAACCCGGACTTAGACCAATCACAGATACGCAGTATTTT.

This clone was counted a single time. Other DNA sequences from this sample encode an identical CDR3 as well. V is TRBV7-9 and J is TRBJ2-7; TRBD1 matches at 10 bases. The CDR3 extends over 14 amino acids. V trimming: 4 bases; J trimming: 1 base; junction bases outside the gene matches: 1. In germline, CDR1 is SEHNR, CDR2 FQNEAQ (reference sequence). The CDR3 reads CASSSGQGSYEQYF. CDR3 sequence (DNA): TGTGCCAGCAGCTCGGGACAGGGGTCCTACGAGCAGTACTTC.

Concerning this clone: Different DNA sequences within this sample yield the same CDR3. The V call is TRBV5-1, the J call TRBJ2-7; D ambiguous. The CDR3 spans 13 residues. V was shortened by 2 bases and J by 0 bases, with 6 bases between the two germline ends. Germline V CDR1 and CDR2: SGHRS, YFSETQ. CDR3 sequence: CASSFRSSYEQYF. CDR3 nucleotide sequence: TGCGCCAGCAGCTTTCGCAGCTCCTACGAGCAGTACTTC.

Turning to this clone: The same CDR3 can be traced to other DNA sequences in this sample. J is TRBJ2-1 and V is TRBV19; 7 bases agree with TRBD2. V was pared by 3 bases and J by 4 bases, with 6 bases of the junction left unmatched. CDR3 length equals 15 residues. Germline V CDR1 and CDR2: LNHDA, SQIVND (reference sequence). The CDR3 nucleotides are TGTGCCAGTAGTATTTCGGGGGGAATTTACAATGAGCAGTTCTTC. Amino acid sequence: CASSISGGIYNEQFF.

The rearrangement links TRBV7-2 to TRBJ2-7; TRBD2 might be the D (6 bases). V lost 1 base, J lost 3 bases, and 10 bases lay in between. The CDR3 has 14 residues. The germline gives CDR1 SGHTA, CDR2 FQGNSA. CDR3 sequence (DNA): TGTGCCAGCAGCTTAGTTTGGGGGGTCTACGAGCAGTACTTC. Encoded protein: CASSLVWGVYEQYF. Full variable domain (remainder filled in from reference TRBV7-2 and TRBJ2-7): GAGVSQSPSNKVTEKGKDVELRCDPISGHTALYWYRQSLGQGLEFLIYFQGNSAPDKSGLPSDRFSAERTGGSVSTLTIQRTQQEDSAVYLCASSLVWGVYEQYFGPGTRLTVT.

The V call is TRBV6-1, the J call TRBJ2-7, with 8 positions matching TRBD2. The ends lost 5 bases at V and 5 bases at J; junction bases unmatched: 8. The CDR3 length is 14 residues. Per the germline V gene, CDR1 is MNHNS and CDR2 is SASEGT. The CDR3 is CASSPGLVPNEQYF. For the CDR3, the DNA is TGTGCCAGCAGTCCGGGACTAGTCCCCAACGAGCAGTACTTC.

A note on this clone: This specimen includes other DNA sequences encoding the same CDR3. The genes are TRBV27 and TRBJ1-2; D is unresolved. Germline assignment: CDR1 MNHEY and CDR2 SMNVEV (reference sequence). The V end was cut by 3 bases, the J end by 2 bases, with 7 bases between. The CDR3 loop spans 13 amino acids. DNA for the CDR3: TGTGCCAGCAGTTTTAGGCAGAACTATGGCTACACCTTC. Translating gives CASSFRQNYGYTF.

V is TRBV9 and J is TRBJ2-2; D possibly matches TRBD1 or TRBD2 (5 bases each). The CDR3 totals 15 residues. Trimming took off 0 bases at V and 4 bases at J, with 10 bases between the two ends. Germline CDR1 and CDR2: SGDLS and YYNGEE. The CDR3 protein is CASSVVIGTTGELFF. CDR3 nucleotide sequence: TGTGCCAGCAGCGTAGTTATAGGGACCACCGGGGAGCTGTTTTTT.

This chain joins TRBV2 and TRBJ2-5; a weak D match, TRBD2 (7 bases). Germline V gene sequence: CDR1 SNHLY, CDR2 FYNNEI. The ends were cut back, 0 bases at V and 4 bases at J, with 15 bases in the middle. The CDR3 runs 16 residues. The CDR3 coding sequence is TGTGCCAGCAGTGAAGCGGGGGGGGCTCTAGGAGAGACCCAGTACTTC. This encodes CASSEAGGALGETQYF.